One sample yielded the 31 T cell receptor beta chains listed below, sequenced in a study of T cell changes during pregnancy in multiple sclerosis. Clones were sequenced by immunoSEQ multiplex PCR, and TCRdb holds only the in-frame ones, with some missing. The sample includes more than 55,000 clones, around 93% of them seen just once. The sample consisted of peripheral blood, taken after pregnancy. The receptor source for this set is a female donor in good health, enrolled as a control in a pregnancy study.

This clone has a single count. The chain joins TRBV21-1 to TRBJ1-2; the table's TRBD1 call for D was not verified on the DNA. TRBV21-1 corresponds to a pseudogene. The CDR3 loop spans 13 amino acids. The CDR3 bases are TGTGCCAGCAGCAAGAAATTAGGGGGCGGCTACACCTTC. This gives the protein CASSKKLGGGYTF.

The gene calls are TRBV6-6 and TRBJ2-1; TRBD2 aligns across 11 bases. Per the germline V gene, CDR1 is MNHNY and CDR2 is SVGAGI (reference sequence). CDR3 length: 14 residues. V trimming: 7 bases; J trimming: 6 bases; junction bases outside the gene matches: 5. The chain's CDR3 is CASKRLAGPNEQFF. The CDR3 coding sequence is TGTGCCAGCAAAAGACTAGCGGGGCCCAATGAGCAGTTCTTC.

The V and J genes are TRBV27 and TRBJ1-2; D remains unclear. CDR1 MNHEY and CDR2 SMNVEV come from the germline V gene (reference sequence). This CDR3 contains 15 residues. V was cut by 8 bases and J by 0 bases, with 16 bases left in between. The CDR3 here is CASRPNPETNYGYTF. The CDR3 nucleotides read TGTGCCAGCCGACCCAATCCGGAGACTAACTATGGCTACACCTTC.

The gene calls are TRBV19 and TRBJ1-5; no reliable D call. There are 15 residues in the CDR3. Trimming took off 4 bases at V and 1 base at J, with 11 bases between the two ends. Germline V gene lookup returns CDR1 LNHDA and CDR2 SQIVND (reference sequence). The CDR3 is CASSRRRPSNQPQHF. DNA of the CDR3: TGTGCCAGTAGTAGGAGAAGGCCGAGCAATCAGCCCCAGCATTTT.

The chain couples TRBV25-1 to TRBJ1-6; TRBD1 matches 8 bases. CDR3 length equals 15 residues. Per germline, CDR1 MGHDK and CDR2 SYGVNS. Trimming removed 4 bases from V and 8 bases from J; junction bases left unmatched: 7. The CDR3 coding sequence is TGTGCCAGCAGTGGGACAGGGATGTTAGATTCACCCCTCCACTTT. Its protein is CASSGTGMLDSPLHF.

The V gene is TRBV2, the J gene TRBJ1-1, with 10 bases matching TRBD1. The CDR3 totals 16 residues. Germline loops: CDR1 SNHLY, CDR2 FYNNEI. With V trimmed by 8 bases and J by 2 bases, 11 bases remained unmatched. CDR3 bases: TGTGCCAGCGATTACGACAGGGGGCGATTAAACACTGAAGCTTTCTTT. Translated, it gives CASDYDRGRLNTEAFF.

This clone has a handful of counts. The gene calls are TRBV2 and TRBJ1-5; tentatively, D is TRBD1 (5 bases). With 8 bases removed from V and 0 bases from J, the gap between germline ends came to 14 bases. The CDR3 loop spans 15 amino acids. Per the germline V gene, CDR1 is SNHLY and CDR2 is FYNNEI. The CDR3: CASGETASSNQPQHF. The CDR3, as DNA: TGTGCCAGCGGAGAGACAGCCAGTAGCAATCAGCCCCAGCATTTT.

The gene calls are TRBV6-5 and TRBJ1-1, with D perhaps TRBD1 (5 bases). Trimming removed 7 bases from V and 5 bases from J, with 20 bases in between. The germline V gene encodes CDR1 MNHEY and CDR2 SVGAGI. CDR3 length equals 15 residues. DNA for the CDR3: TGTGCCAGCATCCGCGGGGGGGGAATAGTTACTGAAGCTTTCTTT. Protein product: CASIRGGGIVTEAFF.

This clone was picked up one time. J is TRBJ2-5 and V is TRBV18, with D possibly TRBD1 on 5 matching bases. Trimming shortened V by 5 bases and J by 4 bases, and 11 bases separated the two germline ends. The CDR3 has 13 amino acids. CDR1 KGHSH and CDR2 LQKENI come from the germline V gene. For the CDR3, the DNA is TGTGCCAGCTCAAAGGGGCAGGGAGAGACCCAGTACTTC. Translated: CASSKGQGETQYF.

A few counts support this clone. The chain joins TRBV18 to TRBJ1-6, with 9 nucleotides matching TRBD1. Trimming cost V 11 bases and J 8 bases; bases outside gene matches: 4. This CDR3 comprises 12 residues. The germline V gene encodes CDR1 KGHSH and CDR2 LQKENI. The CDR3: CAGQGSDSPLHF. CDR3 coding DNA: TGTGCCGGACAGGGGTCGGATTCACCCCTCCACTTT.

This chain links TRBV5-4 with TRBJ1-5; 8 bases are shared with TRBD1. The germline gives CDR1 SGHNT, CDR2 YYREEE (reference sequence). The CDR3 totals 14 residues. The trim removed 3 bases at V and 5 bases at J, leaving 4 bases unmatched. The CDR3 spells CASSSGGFDQPQHF. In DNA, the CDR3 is TGTGCCAGCAGCTCAGGGGGCTTTGATCAGCCCCAGCATTTT.

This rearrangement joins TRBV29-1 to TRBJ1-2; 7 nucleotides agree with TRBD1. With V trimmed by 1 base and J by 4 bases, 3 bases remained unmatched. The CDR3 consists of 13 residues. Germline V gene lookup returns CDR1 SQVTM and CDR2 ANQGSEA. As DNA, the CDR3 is TGCAGCGTTGAAGGGGGACAGACCTATGGCTACACCTTC. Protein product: CSVEGGQTYGYTF.

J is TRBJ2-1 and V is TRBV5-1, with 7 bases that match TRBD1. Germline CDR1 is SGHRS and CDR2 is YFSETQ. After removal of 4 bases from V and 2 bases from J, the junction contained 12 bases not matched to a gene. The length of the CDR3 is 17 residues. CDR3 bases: TGCGCCAGCAGCATTACTCGACAGGGTAGCCCCTACAATGAGCAGTTCTTC. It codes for CASSITRQGSPYNEQFF.

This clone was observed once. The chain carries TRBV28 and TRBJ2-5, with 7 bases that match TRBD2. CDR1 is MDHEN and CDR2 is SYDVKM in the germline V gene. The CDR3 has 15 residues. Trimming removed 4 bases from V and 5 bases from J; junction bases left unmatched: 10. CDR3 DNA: TGTGCCAGCAGTTCCCAGACCCAGGGAGGGGAGACCCAGTACTTC. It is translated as CASSSQTQGGETQYF.

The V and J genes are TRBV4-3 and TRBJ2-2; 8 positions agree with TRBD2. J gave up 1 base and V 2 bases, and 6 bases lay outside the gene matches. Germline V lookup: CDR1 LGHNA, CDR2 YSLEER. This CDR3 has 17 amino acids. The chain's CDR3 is CASSQSSGTRNTGELFF. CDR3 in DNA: TGCGCCAGCAGCCAATCCTCCGGGACTAGGAACACCGGGGAGCTGTTTTTT.

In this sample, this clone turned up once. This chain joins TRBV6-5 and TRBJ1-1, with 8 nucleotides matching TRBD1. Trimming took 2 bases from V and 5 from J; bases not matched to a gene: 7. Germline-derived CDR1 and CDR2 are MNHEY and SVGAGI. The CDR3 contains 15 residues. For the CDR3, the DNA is TGTGCCAGCAGTTACGACAGGGGTGGATATACTGAAGCTTTCTTT. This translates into CASSYDRGGYTEAFF.

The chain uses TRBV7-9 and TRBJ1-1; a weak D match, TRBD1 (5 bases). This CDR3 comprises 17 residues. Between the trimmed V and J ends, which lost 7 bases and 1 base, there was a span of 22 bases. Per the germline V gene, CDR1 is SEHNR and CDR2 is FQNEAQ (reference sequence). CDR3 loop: CASIPVGQAGWNTEAFF. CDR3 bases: TGTGCCAGCATCCCCGTGGGGCAGGCGGGATGGAACACTGAAGCTTTCTTT.

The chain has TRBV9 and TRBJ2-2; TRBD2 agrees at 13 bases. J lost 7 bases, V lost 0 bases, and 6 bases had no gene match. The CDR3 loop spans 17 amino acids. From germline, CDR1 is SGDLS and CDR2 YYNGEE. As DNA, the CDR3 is TGTGCCAGCAGCGTAGAACTAGCGGGAGGGCCTATCGGGGAGCTGTTTTTT. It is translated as CASSVELAGGPIGELFF.

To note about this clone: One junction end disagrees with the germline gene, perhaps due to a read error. The CDR3 protein is CASSWYREGDAQYF. In DNA, the CDR3 is TGTGCCAGCAGTTGGTACAGGGAAGGAGATGCGCAGTATTTT. This chain uses TRBV27 with TRBJ2-3; a weak D match, TRBD1 (6 bases). From germline, CDR1 is MNHEY and CDR2 SMNVEV (reference sequence). The CDR3 runs 14 residues.

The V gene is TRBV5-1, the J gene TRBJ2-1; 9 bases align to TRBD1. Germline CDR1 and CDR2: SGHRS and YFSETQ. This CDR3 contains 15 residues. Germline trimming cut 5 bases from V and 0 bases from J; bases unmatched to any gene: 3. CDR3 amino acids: CASRGQGDSYNEQFF. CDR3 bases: TGCGCCAGCAGGGGACAGGGCGACTCCTACAATGAGCAGTTCTTC. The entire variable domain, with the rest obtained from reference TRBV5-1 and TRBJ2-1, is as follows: KAGVTQTPRYLIKTRGQQVTLSCSPISGHRSVSWYQQTPGQGLQFLFEYFSETQRNKGNFPGRFSGRQFSNSRSEMNVSTLELGDSALYLCASRGQGDSYNEQFFGPGTRLTVL.

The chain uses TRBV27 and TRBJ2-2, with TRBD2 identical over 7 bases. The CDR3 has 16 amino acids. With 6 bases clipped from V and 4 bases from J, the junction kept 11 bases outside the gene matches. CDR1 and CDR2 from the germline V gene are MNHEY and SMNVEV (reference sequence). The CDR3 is CASRPLREDVTGELFF. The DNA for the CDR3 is TGTGCCAGCAGGCCCCTCCGGGAGGACGTCACCGGGGAGCTGTTTTTT.

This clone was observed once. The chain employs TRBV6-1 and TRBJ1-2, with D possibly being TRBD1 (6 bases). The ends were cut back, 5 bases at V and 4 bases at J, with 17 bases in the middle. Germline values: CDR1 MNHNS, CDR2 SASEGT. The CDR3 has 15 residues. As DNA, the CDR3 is TGTGCCAGCAGTCCCCGGGGGGGGGCCTCCTATGGCTACACCTTC. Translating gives CASSPRGGASYGYTF.

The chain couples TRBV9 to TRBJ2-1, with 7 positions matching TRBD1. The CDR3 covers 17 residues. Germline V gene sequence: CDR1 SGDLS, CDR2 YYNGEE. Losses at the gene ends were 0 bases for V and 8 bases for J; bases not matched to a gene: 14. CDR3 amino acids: CASSVGDRSRVSDEQFF. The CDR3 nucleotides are TGTGCCAGCAGCGTAGGGGACAGATCTCGGGTATCAGATGAGCAGTTCTTC.

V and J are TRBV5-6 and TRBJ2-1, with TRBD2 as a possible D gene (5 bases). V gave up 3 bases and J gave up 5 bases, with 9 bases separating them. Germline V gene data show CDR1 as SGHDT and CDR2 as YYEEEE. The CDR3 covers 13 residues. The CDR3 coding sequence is TGTGCCAGCAGCTCTCGGAGGCACAATGAGCAGTTCTTC. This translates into CASSSRRHNEQFF.

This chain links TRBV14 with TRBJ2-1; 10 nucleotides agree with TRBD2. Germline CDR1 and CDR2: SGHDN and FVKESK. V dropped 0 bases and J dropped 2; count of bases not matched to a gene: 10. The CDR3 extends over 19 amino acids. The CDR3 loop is CASSQDGVAGGFAYNEQFF. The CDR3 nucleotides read TGTGCCAGCAGCCAAGATGGGGTAGCGGGAGGATTCGCCTACAATGAGCAGTTCTTC.

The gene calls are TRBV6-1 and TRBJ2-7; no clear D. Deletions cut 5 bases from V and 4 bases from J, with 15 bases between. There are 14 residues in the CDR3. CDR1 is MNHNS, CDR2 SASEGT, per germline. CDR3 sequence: CASSTDGRRYEQYF. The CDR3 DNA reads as TGTGCCAGCAGTACAGACGGTAGACGTTACGAGCAGTACTTC.

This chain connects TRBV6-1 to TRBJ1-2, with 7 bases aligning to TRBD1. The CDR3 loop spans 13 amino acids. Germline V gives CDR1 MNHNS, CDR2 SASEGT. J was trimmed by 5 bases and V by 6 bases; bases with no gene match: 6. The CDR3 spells CASRKTGKYGYTF. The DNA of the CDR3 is TGTGCCAGCAGAAAGACAGGGAAATATGGCTACACCTTC.

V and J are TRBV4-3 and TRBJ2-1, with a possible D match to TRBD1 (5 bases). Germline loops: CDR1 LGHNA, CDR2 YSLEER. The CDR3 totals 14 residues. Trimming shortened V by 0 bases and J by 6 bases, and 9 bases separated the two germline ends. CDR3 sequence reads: CASSQDRQFNEQFF. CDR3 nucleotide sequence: TGCGCCAGCAGCCAAGATCGACAGTTCAATGAGCAGTTCTTC.

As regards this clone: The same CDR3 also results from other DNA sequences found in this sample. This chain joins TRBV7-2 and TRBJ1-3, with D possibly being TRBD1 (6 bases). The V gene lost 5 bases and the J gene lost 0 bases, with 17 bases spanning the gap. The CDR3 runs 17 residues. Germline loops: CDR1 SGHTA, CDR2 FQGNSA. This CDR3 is CASSLGGQGISGNTIYF. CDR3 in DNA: TGTGCCAGCAGCCTAGGGGGACAAGGGATCTCTGGAAACACCATATATTTT.

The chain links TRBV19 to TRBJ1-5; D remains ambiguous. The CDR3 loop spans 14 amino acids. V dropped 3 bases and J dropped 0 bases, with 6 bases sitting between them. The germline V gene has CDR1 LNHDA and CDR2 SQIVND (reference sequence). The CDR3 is CASSIRVSNQPQHF. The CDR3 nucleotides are TGTGCCAGTAGTATTAGAGTTAGCAATCAGCCCCAGCATTTT. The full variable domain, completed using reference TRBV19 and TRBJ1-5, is DGGITQSPKYLFRKEGQNVTLSCEQNLNHDAMYWYRQDPGQGLRLIYYSQIVNDFQKGDIAEGYSVSREKKESFPLTVTSAQKNPTAFYLCASSIRVSNQPQHFGDGTRLSIL.

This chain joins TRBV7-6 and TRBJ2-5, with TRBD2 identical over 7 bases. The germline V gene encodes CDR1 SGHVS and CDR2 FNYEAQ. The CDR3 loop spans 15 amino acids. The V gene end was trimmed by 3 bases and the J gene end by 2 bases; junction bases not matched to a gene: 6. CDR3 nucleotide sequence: TGTGCCAGCAGCTTGGGGGGGAGAGTGCAAGAGACCCAGTACTTC. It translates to CASSLGGRVQETQYF.